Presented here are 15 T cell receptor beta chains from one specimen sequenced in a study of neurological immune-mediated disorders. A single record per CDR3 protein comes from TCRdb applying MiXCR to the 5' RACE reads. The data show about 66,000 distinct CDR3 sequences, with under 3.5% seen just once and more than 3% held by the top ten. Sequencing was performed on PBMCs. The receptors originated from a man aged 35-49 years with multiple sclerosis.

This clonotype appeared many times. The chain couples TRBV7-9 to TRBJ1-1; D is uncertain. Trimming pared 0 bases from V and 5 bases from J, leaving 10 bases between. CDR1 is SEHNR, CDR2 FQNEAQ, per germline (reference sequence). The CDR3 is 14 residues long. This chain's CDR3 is CASSLAGGLTEAFF. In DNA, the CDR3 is TGTGCCAGCAGCTTAGCTGGAGGACTGACTGAAGCTTTCTTT. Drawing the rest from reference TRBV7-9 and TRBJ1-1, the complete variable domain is DTGVSQNPRHKITKRGQNVTFRCDPISEHNRLYWYRQTLGQGPEFLTYFQNEAQLEKSRLLSDRFSAERPKGSFSTLEIQRTEQGDSAMYLCASSLAGGLTEAFFGQGTRLTVV.

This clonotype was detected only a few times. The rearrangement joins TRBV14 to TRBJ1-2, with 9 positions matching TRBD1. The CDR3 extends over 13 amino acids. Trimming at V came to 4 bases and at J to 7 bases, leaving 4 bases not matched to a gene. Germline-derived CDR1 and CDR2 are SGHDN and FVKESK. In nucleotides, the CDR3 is TGTGCCAGCAGCCTACAGGGGGCTGGTGGCTACACCTTC. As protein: CASSLQGAGGYTF.

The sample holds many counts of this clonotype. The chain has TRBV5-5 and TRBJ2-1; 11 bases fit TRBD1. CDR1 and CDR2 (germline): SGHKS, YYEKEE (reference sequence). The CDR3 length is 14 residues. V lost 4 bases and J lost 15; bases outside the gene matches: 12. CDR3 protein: CASSGTGGVTVSFF. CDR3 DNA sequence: TGTGCCAGCAGCGGGACAGGGGGTGTGACCGTTTCGTTCTTC.

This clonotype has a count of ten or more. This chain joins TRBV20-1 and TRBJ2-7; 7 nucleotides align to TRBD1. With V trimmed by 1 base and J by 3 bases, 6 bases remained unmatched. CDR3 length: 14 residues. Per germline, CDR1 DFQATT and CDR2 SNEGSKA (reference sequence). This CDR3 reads CSARATGFSYEQYF. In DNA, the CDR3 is TGCAGTGCTAGAGCGACAGGGTTTAGCTACGAGCAGTACTTC.

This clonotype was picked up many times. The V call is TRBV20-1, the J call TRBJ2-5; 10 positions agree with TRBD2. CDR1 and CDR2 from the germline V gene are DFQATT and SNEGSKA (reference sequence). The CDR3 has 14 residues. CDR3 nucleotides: TGCAGCGTCGCTGCTAGCGGGAGTATGGAGACCCAGTACTTC. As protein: CSVAASGSMETQYF.

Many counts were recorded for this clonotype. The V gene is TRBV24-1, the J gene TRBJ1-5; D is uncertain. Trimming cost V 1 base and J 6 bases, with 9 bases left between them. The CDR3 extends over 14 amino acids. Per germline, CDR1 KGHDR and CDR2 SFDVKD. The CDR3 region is CATSDFDVGQPQHF. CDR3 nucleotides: TGTGCCACCAGTGATTTTGACGTCGGTCAGCCCCAGCATTTT.

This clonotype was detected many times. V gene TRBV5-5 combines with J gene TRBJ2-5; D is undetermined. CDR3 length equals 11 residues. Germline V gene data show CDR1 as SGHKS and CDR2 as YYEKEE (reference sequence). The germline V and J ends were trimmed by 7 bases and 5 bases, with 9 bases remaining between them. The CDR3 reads CASERKETQYF. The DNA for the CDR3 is TGTGCCAGCGAACGTAAGGAGACCCAGTACTTC.

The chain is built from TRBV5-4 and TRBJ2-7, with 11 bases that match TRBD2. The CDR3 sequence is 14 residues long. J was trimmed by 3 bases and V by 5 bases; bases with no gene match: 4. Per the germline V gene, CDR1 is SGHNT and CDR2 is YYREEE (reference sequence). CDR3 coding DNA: TGTGCCAGCAGTAAGGGACTAGCGGACTACGAGCAGTACTTC. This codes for CASSKGLADYEQYF.

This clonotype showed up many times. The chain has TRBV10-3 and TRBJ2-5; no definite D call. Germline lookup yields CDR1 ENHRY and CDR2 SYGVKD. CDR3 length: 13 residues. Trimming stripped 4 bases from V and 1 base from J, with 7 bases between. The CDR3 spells CAISAAPQETQYF. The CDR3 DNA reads TGTGCCATCAGTGCGGCACCCCAAGAGACCCAGTACTTC.

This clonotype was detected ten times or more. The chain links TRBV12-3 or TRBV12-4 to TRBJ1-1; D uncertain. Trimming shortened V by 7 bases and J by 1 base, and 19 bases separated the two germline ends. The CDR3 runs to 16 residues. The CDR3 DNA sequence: TGTGCCAGCACCCCTTTCAGTGGAGTAGGGAACACTGAAGCTTTCTTT. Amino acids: CASTPFSGVGNTEAFF.

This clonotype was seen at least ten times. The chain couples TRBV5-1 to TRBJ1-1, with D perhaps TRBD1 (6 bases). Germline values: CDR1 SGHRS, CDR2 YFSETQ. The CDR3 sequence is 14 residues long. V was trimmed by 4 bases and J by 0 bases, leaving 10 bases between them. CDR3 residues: CASSGQGMNTEAFF. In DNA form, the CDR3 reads TGCGCCAGCAGCGGGCAGGGGATGAACACTGAAGCTTTCTTT.

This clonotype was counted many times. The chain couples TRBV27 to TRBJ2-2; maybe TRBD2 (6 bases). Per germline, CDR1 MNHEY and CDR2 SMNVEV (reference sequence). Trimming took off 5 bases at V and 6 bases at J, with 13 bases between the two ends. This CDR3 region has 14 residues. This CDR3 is CASSPLTGAGELFF. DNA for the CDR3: TGTGCCAGCAGTCCCCTCACGGGGGCCGGGGAGCTGTTTTTT.

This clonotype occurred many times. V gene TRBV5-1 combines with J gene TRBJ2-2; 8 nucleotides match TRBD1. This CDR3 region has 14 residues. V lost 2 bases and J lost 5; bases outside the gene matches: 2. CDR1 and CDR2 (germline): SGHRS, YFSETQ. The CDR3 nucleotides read TGCGCCAGCAGCTTCGGACAGGGAACCGGGGAGCTGTTTTTT. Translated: CASSFGQGTGELFF.

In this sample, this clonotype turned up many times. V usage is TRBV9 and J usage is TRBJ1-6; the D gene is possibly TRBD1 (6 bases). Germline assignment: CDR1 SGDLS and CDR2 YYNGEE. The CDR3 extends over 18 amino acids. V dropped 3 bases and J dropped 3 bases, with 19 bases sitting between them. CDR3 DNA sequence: TGTGCCAGCAGCGCCGCAGCCGGGACACCGATCTATAATTCACCCCTCCACTTT. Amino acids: CASSAAAGTPIYNSPLHF.

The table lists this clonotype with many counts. The CDR3 bases are TGTGCCAGCAGTCCACAAACTAACTATGGCTACACCTTC. This codes for CASSPQTNYGYTF. The chain uses TRBV6-6 and TRBJ1-2; D gene unclear. Trimming removed 5 bases from V and 0 bases from J, with 7 bases in between. The CDR3 covers 13 residues. Germline assignment: CDR1 MNHNY and CDR2 SVGAGI (reference sequence).